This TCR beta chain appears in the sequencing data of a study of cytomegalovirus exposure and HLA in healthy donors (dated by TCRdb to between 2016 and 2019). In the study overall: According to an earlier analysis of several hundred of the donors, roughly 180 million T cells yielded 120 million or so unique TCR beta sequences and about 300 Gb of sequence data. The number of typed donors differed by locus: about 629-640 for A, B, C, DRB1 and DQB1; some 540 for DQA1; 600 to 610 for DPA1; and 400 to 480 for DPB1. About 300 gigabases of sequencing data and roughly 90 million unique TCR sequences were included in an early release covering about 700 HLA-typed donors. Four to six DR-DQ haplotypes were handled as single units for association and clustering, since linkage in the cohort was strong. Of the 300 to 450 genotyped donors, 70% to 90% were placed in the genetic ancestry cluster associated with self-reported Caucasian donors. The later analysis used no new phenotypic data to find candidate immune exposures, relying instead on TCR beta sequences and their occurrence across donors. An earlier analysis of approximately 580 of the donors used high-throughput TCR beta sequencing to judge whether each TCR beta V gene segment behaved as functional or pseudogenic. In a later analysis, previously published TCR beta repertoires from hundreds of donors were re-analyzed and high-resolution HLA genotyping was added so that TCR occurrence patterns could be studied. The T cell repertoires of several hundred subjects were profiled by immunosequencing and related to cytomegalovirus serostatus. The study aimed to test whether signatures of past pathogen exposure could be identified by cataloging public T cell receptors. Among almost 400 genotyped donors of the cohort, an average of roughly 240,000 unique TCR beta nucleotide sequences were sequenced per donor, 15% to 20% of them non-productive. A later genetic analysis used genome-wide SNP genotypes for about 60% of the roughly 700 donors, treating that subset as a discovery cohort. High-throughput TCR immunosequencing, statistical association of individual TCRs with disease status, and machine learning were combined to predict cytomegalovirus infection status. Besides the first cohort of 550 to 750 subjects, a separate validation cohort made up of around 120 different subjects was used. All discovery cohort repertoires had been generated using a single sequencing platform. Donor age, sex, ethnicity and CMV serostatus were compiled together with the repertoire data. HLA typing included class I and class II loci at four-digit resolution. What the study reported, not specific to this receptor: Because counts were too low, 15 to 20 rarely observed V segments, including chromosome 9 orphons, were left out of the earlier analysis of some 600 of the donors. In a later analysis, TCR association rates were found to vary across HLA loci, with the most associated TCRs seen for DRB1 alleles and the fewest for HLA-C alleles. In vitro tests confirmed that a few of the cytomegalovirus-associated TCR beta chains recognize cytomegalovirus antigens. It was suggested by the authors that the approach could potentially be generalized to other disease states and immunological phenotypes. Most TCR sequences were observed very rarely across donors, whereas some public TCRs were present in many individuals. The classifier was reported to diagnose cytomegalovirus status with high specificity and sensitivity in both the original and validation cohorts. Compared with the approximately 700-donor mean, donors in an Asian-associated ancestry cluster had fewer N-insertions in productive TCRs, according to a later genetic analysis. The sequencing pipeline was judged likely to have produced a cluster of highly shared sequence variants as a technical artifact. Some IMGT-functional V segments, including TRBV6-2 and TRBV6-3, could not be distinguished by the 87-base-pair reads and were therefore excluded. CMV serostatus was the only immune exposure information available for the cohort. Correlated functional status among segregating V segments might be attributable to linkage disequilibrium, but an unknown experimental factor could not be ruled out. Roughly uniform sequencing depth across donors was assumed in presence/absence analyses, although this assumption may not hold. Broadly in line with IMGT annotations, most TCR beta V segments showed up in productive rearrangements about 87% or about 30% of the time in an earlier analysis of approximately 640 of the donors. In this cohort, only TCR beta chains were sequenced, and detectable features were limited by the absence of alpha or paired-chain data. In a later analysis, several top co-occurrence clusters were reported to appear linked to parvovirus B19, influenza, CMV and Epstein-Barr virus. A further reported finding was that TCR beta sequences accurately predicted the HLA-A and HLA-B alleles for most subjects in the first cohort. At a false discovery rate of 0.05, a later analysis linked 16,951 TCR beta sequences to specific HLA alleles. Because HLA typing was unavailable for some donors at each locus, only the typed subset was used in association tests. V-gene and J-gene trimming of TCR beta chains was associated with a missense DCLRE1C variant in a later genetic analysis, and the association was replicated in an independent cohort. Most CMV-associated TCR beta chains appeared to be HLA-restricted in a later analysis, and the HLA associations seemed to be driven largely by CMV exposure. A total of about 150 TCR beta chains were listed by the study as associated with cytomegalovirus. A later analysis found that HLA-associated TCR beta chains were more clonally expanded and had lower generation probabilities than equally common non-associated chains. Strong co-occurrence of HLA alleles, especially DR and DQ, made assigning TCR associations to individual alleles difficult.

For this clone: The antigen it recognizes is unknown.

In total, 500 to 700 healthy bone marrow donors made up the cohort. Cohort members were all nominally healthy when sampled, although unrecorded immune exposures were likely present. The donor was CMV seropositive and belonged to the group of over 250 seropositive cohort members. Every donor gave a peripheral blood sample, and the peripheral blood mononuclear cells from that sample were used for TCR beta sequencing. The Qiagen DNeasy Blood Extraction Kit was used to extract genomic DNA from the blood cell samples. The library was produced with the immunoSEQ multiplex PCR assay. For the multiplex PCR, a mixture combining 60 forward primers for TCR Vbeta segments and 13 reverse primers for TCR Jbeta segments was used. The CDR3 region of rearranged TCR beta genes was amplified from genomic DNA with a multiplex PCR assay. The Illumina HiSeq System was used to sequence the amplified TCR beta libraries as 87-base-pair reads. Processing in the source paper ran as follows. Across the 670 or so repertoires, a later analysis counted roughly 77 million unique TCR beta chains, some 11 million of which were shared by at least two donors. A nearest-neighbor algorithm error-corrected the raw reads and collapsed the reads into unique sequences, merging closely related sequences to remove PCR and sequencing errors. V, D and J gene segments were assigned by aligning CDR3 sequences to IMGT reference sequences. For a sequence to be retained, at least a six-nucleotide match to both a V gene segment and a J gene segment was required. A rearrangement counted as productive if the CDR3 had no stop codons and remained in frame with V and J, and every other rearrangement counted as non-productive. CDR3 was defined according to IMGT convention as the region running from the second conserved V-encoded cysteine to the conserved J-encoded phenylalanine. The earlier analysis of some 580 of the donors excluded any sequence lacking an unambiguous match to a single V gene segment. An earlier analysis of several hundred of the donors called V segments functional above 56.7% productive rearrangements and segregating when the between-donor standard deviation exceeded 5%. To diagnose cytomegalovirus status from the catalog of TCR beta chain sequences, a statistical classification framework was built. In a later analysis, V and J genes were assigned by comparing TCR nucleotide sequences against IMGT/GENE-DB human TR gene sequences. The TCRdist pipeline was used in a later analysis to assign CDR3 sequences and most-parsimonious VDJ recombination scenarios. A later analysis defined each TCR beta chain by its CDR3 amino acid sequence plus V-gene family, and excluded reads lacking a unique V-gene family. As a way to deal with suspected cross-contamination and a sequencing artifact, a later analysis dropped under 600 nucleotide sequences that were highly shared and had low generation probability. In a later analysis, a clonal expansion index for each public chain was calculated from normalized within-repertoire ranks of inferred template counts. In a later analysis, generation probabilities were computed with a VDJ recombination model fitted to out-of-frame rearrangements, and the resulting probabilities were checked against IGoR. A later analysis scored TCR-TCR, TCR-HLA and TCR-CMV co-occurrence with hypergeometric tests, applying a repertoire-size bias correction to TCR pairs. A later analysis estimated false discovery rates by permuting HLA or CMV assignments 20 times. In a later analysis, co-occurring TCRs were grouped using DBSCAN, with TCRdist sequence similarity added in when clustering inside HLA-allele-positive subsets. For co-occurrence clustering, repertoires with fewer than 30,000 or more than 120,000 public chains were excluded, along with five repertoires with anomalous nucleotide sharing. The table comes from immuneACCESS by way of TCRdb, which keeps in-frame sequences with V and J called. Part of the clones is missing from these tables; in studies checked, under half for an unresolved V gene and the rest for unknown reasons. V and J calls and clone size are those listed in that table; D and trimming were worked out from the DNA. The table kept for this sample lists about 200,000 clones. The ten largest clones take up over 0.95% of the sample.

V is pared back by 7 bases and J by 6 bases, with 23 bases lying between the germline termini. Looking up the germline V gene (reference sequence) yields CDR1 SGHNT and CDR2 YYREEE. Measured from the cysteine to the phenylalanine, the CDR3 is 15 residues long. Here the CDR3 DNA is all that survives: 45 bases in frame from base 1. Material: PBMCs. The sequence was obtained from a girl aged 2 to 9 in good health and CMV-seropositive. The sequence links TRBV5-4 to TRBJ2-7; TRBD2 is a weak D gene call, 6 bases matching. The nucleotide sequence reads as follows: TGTGCCAGCGGGCTTCCGCGTGGGGCGGGAATCGAGCAGTACTTC. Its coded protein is CASGLPRGAGIEQYF.